This entry lists 11 T cell receptor beta chains sequenced from one sample in a study of neurological immune-mediated disorders. TCRdb processed the 5' RACE reads anew with MiXCR; each CDR3 protein has one entry. Of tens of thousands of distinct CDR3 sequences listed, 4.5% are singletons. The specimen sequenced was PBMCs. Receptors were obtained from a man aged 25-40 years with multiple sclerosis.

This clonotype was counted ten times or more. J is TRBJ1-2 and V is TRBV20-1; D not certain. CDR1 is DFQATT, CDR2 SNEGSKA, per germline (reference sequence). Trimming stripped 0 bases from V and 6 bases from J, with 17 bases between. CDR3 length equals 15 residues. The CDR3 sequence: CSARDPSGGSHGYTF. The CDR3 DNA reads TGCAGTGCTAGAGATCCCTCGGGAGGGTCTCATGGCTACACCTTC.

This clonotype was observed at least ten times. The chain employs TRBV9 and TRBJ1-4; D not resolved. Germline V gene data show CDR1 as SGDLS and CDR2 as YYNGEE. The V end was cut by 4 bases, the J end by 7 bases, with 11 bases between. CDR3 length: 13 residues. The DNA of the CDR3 is TGTGCCAGCAGCCCCATCTATGGTGAAAAACTGTTTTTT. This gives the protein CASSPIYGEKLFF.

This clonotype showed up many times. The chain has TRBV29-1 and TRBJ2-5, with 7 bases aligning to TRBD2. Germline V lookup: CDR1 SQVTM, CDR2 ANQGSEA. Trimming removed 6 bases from V and 5 bases from J; junction bases left unmatched: 15. The CDR3 has 15 amino acids. The CDR3 bases are TGCAGCGTGCCGGGACTCGAGACTAGCACGGAGACCCAGTACTTC. Its protein product is CSVPGLETSTETQYF.

In its sample, this clonotype was seen many times. V and J are TRBV5-5 and TRBJ1-1, with a tentative D call TRBD1 (5 bases). V was cut by 2 bases and J by 3 bases, with 14 bases left in between. Germline CDR1 reads SGHKS; CDR2 reads YYEKEE (reference sequence). This CDR3 has 15 amino acids. CDR3 in DNA: TGTGCCAGCAGCTTCCTTTATTCGGGGGACACTGAAGCTTTCTTT. Residues: CASSFLYSGDTEAFF. Complete variable domain (other parts from reference TRBV5-5 and TRBJ1-1): DAGVTQSPTHLIKTRGQQVTLRCSPISGHKSVSWYQQVLGQGPQFIFQYYEKEERGRGNFPDRFSARQFPNYSSELNVNALLLGDSALYLCASSFLYSGDTEAFFGQGTRLTVV.

This clonotype was found many times. V usage is TRBV3-1 and J usage is TRBJ1-6, with 7 bases aligning to TRBD1. Germline lookup yields CDR1 LGHDT and CDR2 YNNKEL (reference sequence). V lost 5 bases to trimming and J lost 8 bases; unmatched junction nucleotides: 12. This CDR3 region has 16 residues. The DNA for the CDR3 is TGTGCCAGCAGCGCCCGAACAGGGGTCACCCATTCACCCCTCCACTTT. Its translation is CASSARTGVTHSPLHF.

This clonotype was observed many times. The chain has TRBV20-1 and TRBJ1-2; D not resolved. The CDR3 covers 16 residues. The V end lost 3 bases, the J end lost 3 bases, and 20 bases lay between the germline ends. Germline-derived CDR1 and CDR2 are DFQATT and SNEGSKA (reference sequence). The CDR3 nucleotides read TGCAGTGCTAGCGCCCGGGTAACAGACACGGACTATGGCTACACCTTC. As protein: CSASARVTDTDYGYTF.

This clonotype was counted a few times. At one end the junction does not follow the germline gene, possibly because of a read error. This chain joins TRBV5-1 and TRBJ1-6; D might be TRBD1 (6 bases). The CDR3 length is 14 residues. Germline V CDR1 and CDR2: SGHRS, YFSETQ. The CDR3 DNA is TGCGCCAGCAGCTATCAGGGGTTGGCTTCACCCCTCAACTTT. This translates into CASSYQGLASPLNF.

This clonotype was detected ten times or more. The CDR3 DNA sequence: TGTGCCAGCAGCTTAGGGAACGAAAAACTGTTTTTT. Translating it yields CASSLGNEKLFF. The V call is TRBV7-2, the J call TRBJ1-4, with D hard to call. Germline V gene sequence: CDR1 SGHTA, CDR2 FQGNSA. V dropped 1 base and J dropped 8 bases, with 5 bases sitting between them. The CDR3 extends over 12 amino acids.

J is TRBJ1-1 and V is TRBV5-1; 7 nucleotides line up with TRBD1. CDR3 length equals 15 residues. Germline V gene lookup returns CDR1 SGHRS and CDR2 YFSETQ. The V and J ends lost 0 bases and 5 bases, in that order; junction bases with no gene match: 7. The CDR3, as DNA: TGCGCCAGCAGCTTGGTGGAGGGGGCGAGGACTGAAGCTTTCTTT. Amino acid sequence: CASSLVEGARTEAFF.

This clonotype was recorded many times. The rearrangement links TRBV24-1 to TRBJ2-7, with D unresolved. The CDR3 covers 14 residues. Trimming removed 12 bases from V and 0 bases from J, with 17 bases in between. CDR1 KGHDR and CDR2 SFDVKD come from the germline V gene. CDR3 sequence (DNA): TGTGCCGCCCGTATCGGGCAGAGCTCCTACGAGCAGTACGTC. It specifies CAARIGQSSYEQYV.

The V call is TRBV6-5, the J call TRBJ1-3, with D hard to call. V lost 0 bases to trimming and J lost 0 bases, with 12 bases between them. In germline, CDR1 is MNHEY, CDR2 SVGAGI. CDR3 size: 17 residues. CDR3 protein: CASSYSARRNSGNTIYF. The CDR3 DNA follows: TGTGCCAGCAGTTACTCCGCGAGGAGGAACTCTGGAAACACCATATATTTT.